The clone carrying this T cell receptor (beta chain) has just a few counts. Its antigen is unknown. These data are taken from a study of human T cells and chemical hapten exposure. Study details: Patients were mainly female, each with alopecia areata, totalis or universalis. Small discrepancies in pooled library volume mainly accounted for the varying TCR yields per sample. Whole-study findings and limits: Compared with pre-sensitization or healthy control sets, expanded TCRs clustered more.

Time point reported: patch test 1, 2 weeks after DPC sensitization. Treatment of the sample: therapeutic diphenylcyclopropenone sensitization with weekly scalp DPC. Each cDNA molecule in the library carried unique molecular identifiers. One entry per CDR3 protein results from TCRdb running MiXCR on the RACE reads. The sample lists around 69,000 distinct CDR3 sequences, roughly 9.2% occurring once. The CDR3 is 16 residues long. Trimming shortened V by 8 bases and J by 3 bases, and 20 bases separated the two germline ends. The chain links TRBV12-3 or TRBV12-4 to TRBJ1-5, with a tentative D call TRBD1 (6 bases). The material sequenced was whole blood, taken in connection with sensitization to the hapten diphenylcyclopropenone (DPC). This receptor was obtained from a woman between 40 and 50 years old with alopecia areata. Some clones in this sample may be carry-over from other donors' samples. CDR3 loop: CASCLYFGQTNQPQHF. Written as DNA, the CDR3 is TGTGCCAGCTGCCTCTACTTTGGACAGACCAATCAGCCCCAGCATTTT.